A selection of T cell receptor beta chains follows, all from one sample in a study of naive and memory T cell subsets. TCRdb fed the UMI-ligation and nested PCR reads into MiXCR, producing one record per CDR3 protein. This table has around 20,000 distinct CDR3 sequences, more than 9% appearing once. The sequenced sample was skin, obtained from a tuberculin skin test site. Receptors originate from an adult in good health. Both conserved end residues are part of each CDR3. A D gene is named only where the DNA matches it firmly. Some rows have no size entry. The others give once, few or many, or a class for an expanded clone.

CSAKRQVINTEAFF	TGCAGTGCAAAGAGACAGGTGATAAACACTGAAGCTTTCTTT	TRBJ1-1	TRBV20-1	-	few
CASSPGSGSYEQYF	TGTGCCAGCAGTCCTGGAAGCGGATCATACGAGCAGTACTTC	TRBJ2-7	TRBV27	-	many
CASSYQGSSTNEKLFF	TGTGCCAGCAGTTACCAAGGGTCTTCAACTAATGAAAAACTGTTTTTT	TRBJ1-4	TRBV6-6	-	many
CASSQDLLAGGPGVQYF	TGCGCCAGCAGCCAAGACCTGCTAGCGGGAGGGCCTGGAGTGCAGTACTTC	TRBJ2-7	TRBV4-1	TRBD2	few
CAWTGWTGEAEAFF	TGTGCCTGGACCGGTTGGACAGGGGAGGCTGAAGCTTTCTTT	TRBJ1-1	TRBV30	TRBD1	-
CATSDPGLQETQYF	TGTGCCACCAGTGACCCGGGACTCCAAGAGACCCAGTACTTC	TRBJ2-5	TRBV24-1	-	few
CASSPRDRRFLKPQHF	TGTGCCAGCAGTCCCCGGGACAGAAGGTTCTTGAAGCCCCAGCATTTT	TRBJ1-5	TRBV28	TRBD1	-
CASSPQTGLAGAEQYF	TGTGCCAGCAGCCCTCAAACGGGACTAGCGGGAGCGGAGCAGTACTTC	TRBJ2-7	TRBV3-1	TRBD2	many
CASRTGPSLREQYF	TGTGCCAGCAGAACAGGGCCGAGTCTTCGCGAGCAGTACTTC	TRBJ2-7	TRBV6-2/TRBV6-3	-	medium-sized
CASSHLLGELFF	TGCGCCAGCAGCCATCTACTCGGGGAGCTGTTTTTT	TRBJ2-2	TRBV4-1	-	many
CASRTLAGGAEGGYNEQFF	TGTGCCAGCAGGACACTAGCGGGGGGCGCCGAAGGTGGATACAATGAGCAGTTCTTC	TRBJ2-1	TRBV6-2/TRBV6-3	TRBD2	-
CASSLVADTQYF	TGTGCCAGCAGCTTAGTTGCAGATACGCAGTATTTT	TRBJ2-3	TRBV7-8	-	medium-sized
CASSLTGGQVGELFF	TGTGCCAGCAGCCTAACAGGGGGGCAAGTCGGGGAGCTGTTTTTT	TRBJ2-2	TRBV25-1	TRBD1	-
CASRLKGGLDTEAFF	TGTGCCAGCAGATTAAAGGGAGGGTTGGACACTGAAGCTTTCTTT	TRBJ1-1	TRBV6-2/TRBV6-3	-	-
CASSFPSSGSSDEQYF	TGTGCCAGCAGTTTCCCTTCTAGCGGGAGTTCGGACGAGCAGTACTTC	TRBJ2-7	TRBV28	TRBD2	-
CASSFEGAIGYTF	TGTGCCAGCAGTTTTGAGGGGGCTATTGGCTACACCTTC	TRBJ1-2	TRBV28	TRBD1	many
CASSGGRARTDTQYF	TGTGCCAGCAGCGGGGGACGGGCCCGCACAGATACGCAGTATTTT	TRBJ2-3	TRBV7-2	-	many